The present T cell receptor (beta chain) was sequenced within a study of Graves' ophthalmopathy and Graves' hyperthyroidism. For repertoire sequencing, the TCR beta CDR3 regions were amplified from RNA transcripts. Second-round multiplex PCR came after a first-round RT-PCR that employed HTBI primers. MiXCR, run by TCRdb on the multiplex PCR reads, gives a single entry per CDR3 protein. The sample lists about 740,000 distinct CDR3 sequences, 40% occurring once. This clonotype has more than one count but fewer than ten. Its antigen remains unknown. Germline V lookup: CDR1 SQVTM, CDR2 ANQGSEA. The germline V and J ends were trimmed by 3 bases and 1 base, with 7 bases remaining between them. CDR3 length: 14 amino acids. Study-level findings and limits: Separation of ophthalmopathy from stable hyperthyroidism was achieved by a 13-signature model, at 85% to 90% sensitivity and roughly 77% specificity. The blood repertoire also included most expanded thyroid clonotypes above 0.001 frequency.

The sequenced sample was peripheral blood. The sequence was collected from an adult man with Graves' ophthalmopathy. The J gene is TRBJ2-6, the V gene TRBV29-1; TRBD2 is a possible D gene (5 bases). CDR3 nucleotides: TGCAGCGTTGAGGGGAGTTCTGGGGCCAACGTCCTGACTTTC. Translating it yields CSVEGSSGANVLTF.